Here is one T cell receptor beta chain with its context. No antigen is known for it. These data are taken from a study of CD8+ T cells in alopecia areata. The study's findings and limits: Many expanded lesional clones persisted in scalp and blood during tofacitinib. In scalp samples, resident alphabeta T cells of normal skin are also sequenced.

Noted treatment: oral pan-JAK inhibitor, 5-10 mg twice daily. Lesional scalp punch biopsies and peripheral blood were collected from alopecia areata patients. The V gene's germline CDR1 is SGHNT and CDR2 YYREEE (reference sequence). With 4 bases clipped from V and 3 bases from J, the junction kept 2 bases outside the gene matches. The CDR3 consists of 13 residues. Following extraction, RNA underwent reverse transcription to cDNA, which served as the sequencing template. The table came from immunoSEQ multiplex PCR; TCRdb's copy has only in-frame clones and leaves some out. The sample lists about 180,000 clones; about 48% were seen once.

The material sequenced was CD8+ T cells sorted from blood, taken at week 24, from a patient treated with tofacitinib. The receptor's source is a human donor with alopecia areata. This chain uses TRBV5-4 with TRBJ2-3; 7 nucleotides align to TRBD1. CDR3 bases: TGTGCCAGCAGCCAGGACAGGACAGATACGCAGTATTTT. Translation: CASSQDRTDTQYF.